Below are 20 T cell receptor beta chains sequenced from a single sample in a study of blood T cell repertoires in COVID-19. Profiled with immunoSEQ multiplex PCR; TCRdb holds only in-frame clones, not every one. The sample lists roughly 140,000 clones; roughly 90% were seen once. The sample taken for sequencing was PBMCs or T cells enriched from blood (not recorded which). The receptors were sampled from a woman aged 30 to 39 with acute COVID-19.

CDR3 sequence (DNA): TGTGCCAGCAGCCTCAACGGGGACTCCTACAATGAGCAGTTCTTC. This gives the protein CASSLNGDSYNEQFF. The chain combines TRBV11-1 with TRBJ2-1, with D possibly TRBD2 on 5 matching bases. CDR1 SGHAT and CDR2 FQDESV come from the germline V gene (reference sequence). Trimming removed 5 bases from V and 0 bases from J, with 11 bases in between. This CDR3 has 15 amino acids.

This chain uses TRBV6-5 with TRBJ1-2; 7 bases are a match to TRBD1. Germline lookup yields CDR1 MNHEY and CDR2 SVGAGI. There are 15 residues in the CDR3. V lost 0 bases to trimming and J lost 4 bases; unmatched junction nucleotides: 5. Here the CDR3 DNA reads TGTGCCAGCAGTTACTCCTGGACAGGCAGCTATGGCTACACCTTC. Translation gives CASSYSWTGSYGYTF.

The V gene is TRBV7-2, the J gene TRBJ2-1; 9 nucleotides match TRBD1. The CDR3 has 16 amino acids. V dropped 7 bases and J dropped 4; count of bases not matched to a gene: 11. The germline V gene encodes CDR1 SGHTA and CDR2 FQGNSA. The chain's CDR3 is CASIQGASGGYNEQFF. CDR3 bases: TGTGCCAGCATACAGGGGGCTAGCGGAGGATACAATGAGCAGTTCTTC.

The chain uses TRBV7-2 and TRBJ2-3; 8 positions agree with TRBD2. The ends lost 6 bases at V and 6 bases at J; junction bases unmatched: 11. Germline CDR1 SGHTA, CDR2 FQGNSA. The CDR3 spans 15 residues. The CDR3 bases are TGTGCCAGCAGGCGACAACGGGAGGGCCGGGATACGCAGTATTTT. As protein: CASRRQREGRDTQYF.

This chain uses TRBV10-3 with TRBJ2-3; TRBD1 agrees at 8 bases. The CDR3 spans 14 residues. CDR1 and CDR2 from the germline V gene are ENHRY and SYGVKD. J was trimmed by 3 bases and V by 6 bases; bases with no gene match: 5. The CDR3 spells CAISGQGTTDTQYF. CDR3 sequence (DNA): TGTGCCATCAGCGGACAGGGCACGACAGATACGCAGTATTTT.

The rearrangement joins TRBV9 to TRBJ1-1; the match to TRBD1 covers 8 bases. The V and J ends lost 1 base and 1 base, in that order; junction bases with no gene match: 6. The CDR3 length is 16 residues. From germline, CDR1 is SGDLS and CDR2 YYNGEE. The CDR3 region has the DNA TGTGCCAGCAGCGTACAGGGGGCTCCGGAGAACACTGAAGCTTTCTTT. The encoded protein is CASSVQGAPENTEAFF.

The chain combines TRBV7-2 with TRBJ2-3; the D is unclear. The CDR3 is 13 amino acids. Looked up from germline, CDR1 is SGHTA and CDR2 is FQGNSA. V lost 1 base, J lost 4 bases, and 6 bases lay in between. This chain's CDR3 is CASSLETADTQYF. Here the CDR3 DNA reads TGTGCCAGCAGCTTAGAAACGGCAGATACGCAGTATTTT.

This chain joins TRBV9 and TRBJ2-1, with 7 bases that match TRBD2. Germline CDR1 SGDLS, CDR2 YYNGEE. The CDR3 runs to 17 residues. The trim removed 2 bases at V and 8 bases at J, leaving 16 bases unmatched. CDR3 coding DNA: TGTGCCAGCAGCGTGAGTGTGGCGGGAGTGCTTGAGGATGAGCAGTTCTTC. Protein: CASSVSVAGVLEDEQFF. Filled out from reference TRBV9 and TRBJ2-1, the complete variable domain reads DSGVTQTPKHLITATGQRVTLRCSPRSGDLSVYWYQQSLDQGLQFLIQYYNGEERAKGNILERFSAQQFPDLHSELNLSSLELGDSALYFCASSVSVAGVLEDEQFFGPGTRLTVL.

This chain links TRBV19 with TRBJ2-1; 14 bases map to TRBD2. This CDR3 is built from 18 residues. Germline-derived CDR1 and CDR2 are LNHDA and SQIVND (reference sequence). V was clipped by 4 bases and J by 2 bases; unmatched bases: 7. Written as DNA, the CDR3 is TGTGCCAGTAGTAGGCTTAGACTAGCGGGAGGGCCCTACAATGAGCAGTTCTTC. Its translation: CASSRLRLAGGPYNEQFF.

The V and J genes are TRBV30 and TRBJ2-1, with D uncertain. This CDR3 has 16 amino acids. Germline assignment: CDR1 GTSNPN and CDR2 SVGIG (reference sequence). The V end was cut by 4 bases, the J end by 6 bases, with 22 bases between. The CDR3 region has the DNA TGTGCCTGGACCCCCGGTGCTCTGTACTCCGGCAATGAGCAGTTCTTC. It yields the protein CAWTPGALYSGNEQFF. Looking up the rest from reference TRBV30 and TRBJ2-1 gives the full variable domain: SQTIHQWPATLVQPVGSPLSLECTVEGTSNPNLYWYRQAAGRGLQLLFYSVGIGQISSEVPQNLSASRPQDRQFILSSKKLLLSDSGFYLCAWTPGALYSGNEQFFGPGTRLTVL.

This rearrangement joins TRBV7-2 to TRBJ2-4; D gene unclear. CDR1 and CDR2 from the germline V gene are SGHTA and FQGNSA. There are 14 residues in the CDR3. V lost 2 bases to trimming and J lost 0 bases, with 5 bases between them. The CDR3 DNA follows: TGTGCCAGCAGCTTATTACTAGCCAAAAACATTCAGTACTTC. It codes for CASSLLLAKNIQYF.

The chain recombines TRBV29-1 with TRBJ2-5; 8 nucleotides agree with TRBD2. V lost 7 bases to trimming and J lost 4 bases; unmatched junction nucleotides: 8. CDR1 SQVTM and CDR2 ANQGSEA come from the germline V gene. CDR3 size: 13 residues. CDR3 coding DNA: TGCAGCGCTCGGGAGGGCCGTGGAGAGACCCAGTACTTC. This codes for CSAREGRGETQYF.

The V call is TRBV18, the J call TRBJ1-1; the D is unclear. V lost 4 bases and J lost 0, with 12 bases in between. From germline, CDR1 is KGHSH and CDR2 LQKENI. The CDR3 covers 15 residues. DNA for the CDR3: TGTGCCAGCTCACGTCAAGGAGTCATGAACACTGAAGCTTTCTTT. Its protein is CASSRQGVMNTEAFF.

This clone was seen just once. The chain combines TRBV20-1 with TRBJ2-6, with D possibly being TRBD2 (6 bases). Trimming cost V 3 bases and J 3 bases, with 15 bases left between them. The CDR3 has 16 residues. Germline lookup yields CDR1 DFQATT and CDR2 SNEGSKA (reference sequence). CDR3 nucleotides: TGCAGTGCTAGTTCCGTCGGGGGAGGTGGGGCCAACGTCCTGACTTTC. Encoded protein: CSASSVGGGGANVLTF.

The chain employs TRBV19 and TRBJ2-1, with 14 nucleotides matching TRBD2. The CDR3 runs 15 residues. The trim removed 3 bases at V and 8 bases at J, leaving 3 bases unmatched. CDR1 is LNHDA and CDR2 is SQIVND in the germline V gene (reference sequence). The CDR3 here is CASSIGLAGGDEQFF. CDR3 sequence (DNA): TGTGCCAGTAGTATTGGACTAGCGGGGGGTGATGAGCAGTTCTTC.

The chain uses TRBV10-3 and TRBJ1-2; 7 bases are a match to TRBD1. Germline trimming cut 0 bases from V and 2 bases from J; bases unmatched to any gene: 9. This CDR3 contains 17 residues. Germline V gene data show CDR1 as ENHRY and CDR2 as SYGVKD. The CDR3 here is CAISESRGTVGNYGYTF. CDR3 nucleotide sequence: TGTGCCATCAGTGAGTCGAGGGGGACAGTTGGGAACTATGGCTACACCTTC.

V gene TRBV2 combines with J gene TRBJ2-4, with a tentative D call TRBD1 (6 bases). Deletions cut 8 bases from V and 8 bases from J, with 19 bases between. The germline CDR1 and CDR2 sequences are SNHLY and FYNNEI. The CDR3 is 14 residues long. CDR3 sequence (DNA): TGTGCCAGCCGTCCTGGGACAACGACGGACATTCAGTACTTC. Residues: CASRPGTTTDIQYF.

The sample holds a few counts of this clone. The chain joins TRBV24-1 to TRBJ1-2; 8 bases match TRBD1. CDR1 and CDR2 (germline): KGHDR, SFDVKD. CDR3 length equals 15 residues. J lost 4 bases, V lost 4 bases, and 7 bases had no gene match. The CDR3 nucleotides read TGTGCCACCAGTGAACCCGGACAGGGCGTCTATGGCTACACCTTC. Its translation is CATSEPGQGVYGYTF.

V usage is TRBV7-9 and J usage is TRBJ1-2; 9 bases line up with TRBD1. The CDR3 spans 13 residues. Trimming at V came to 5 bases and at J to 8 bases, leaving 6 bases not matched to a gene. The germline gives CDR1 SEHNR, CDR2 FQNEAQ (reference sequence). CDR3 bases: TGTGCCAGCAGCCCCGGGACAGGGAACGGCTACACCTTC. It yields the protein CASSPGTGNGYTF.

This rearrangement joins TRBV30 to TRBJ2-7; tentative D call: TRBD2 (6 bases). The CDR3 runs 14 residues. Germline loops: CDR1 GTSNPN, CDR2 SVGIG (reference sequence). V lost 4 bases and J lost 6, with 19 bases in between. CDR3 bases: TGTGCCTGGACCCCCCAGGGAGGAGGGGTCGAGCAGTACTTC. This encodes CAWTPQGGGVEQYF. Supplemented by reference TRBV30 and TRBJ2-7, the full variable domain reads SQTIHQWPATLVQPVGSPLSLECTVEGTSNPNLYWYRQAAGRGLQLLFYSVGIGQISSEVPQNLSASRPQDRQFILSSKKLLLSDSGFYLCAWTPQGGGVEQYFGPGTRLTVT.